This TCR beta chain was profiled in a study of shared clonotypes between healthy human individuals. Assay runs were performed at deep level. Several immunoSEQ plates held equal portions of the genomic DNA taken from each subset. Using immunoSEQ multiplex PCR, the repertoire was profiled, and TCRdb retains in-frame clones only, with some absent. The table includes 2.3 million or so clones, 85% to 95% detected once. The CDR3 has 15 residues. The junction had 8 bases not matched to a gene; V was cut back by 5 bases and J by 4 bases. Germline CDR1 SSHAT, CDR2 FNYEAQ (reference sequence). Remarks on this clone: The target antigen is unknown.

Study-level results: The authors sampled blood alone, and tissue repertoires likely differ.

V usage is TRBV7-7 and J usage is TRBJ2-1, with TRBD2 matching 7 bases. The sequence was collected from a young man in good health. Some clones in this sample may be carry-over from other donors' samples. The specimen was naive CD4+ T cells from PBMCs. Indicated subset: CD45RA+ positively selected. The chain's CDR3 is CASSPALAAYNEQFF. The CDR3 DNA sequence: TGTGCCAGCAGCCCAGCCCTAGCGGCATACAATGAGCAGTTCTTC.